This TCR beta chain was found in a study of cytomegalovirus exposure and HLA in healthy donors. The wider study: Among the approximately 400 donors who were genotyped, about 80% fell in the genetic ancestry cluster that is associated with self-reported Caucasian donors.

Researchers ran the PCR with 60 Vbeta and 13 Jbeta primers. TCRdb's table, derived via immunoSEQ multiplex PCR, lists solely in-frame clones and lacks some. The sample has 130,000 to 150,000 clones, approximately 79% seen once. Germline loops: CDR1 SGDLS, CDR2 YYNGEE. The CDR3 extends over 14 amino acids. The V end lost 7 bases, the J end lost 7 bases, and 21 bases lay between the germline ends. Study observations and caveats: Overall, approximately 150 TCR beta chains were annotated as cytomegalovirus-associated.

This clone is a singleton in its sample. Its antigen remains unknown. The sequence was collected from a woman aged 40-49 years in good health and CMV-seropositive. This sequence joins TRBV9 and TRBJ2-7; TRBD1 is a possible D gene (6 bases). Source material: PBMCs. As DNA, the CDR3 is TGTGCCAGCGGCCCACATGCAACTAGGGGGGAGCAGTACTTC. As protein: CASGPHATRGEQYF.